The 30 T cell receptor beta chains listed next were all sequenced from one sample in a study of radiotherapy plus CTLA-4 blockade in lung cancer. TCRdb's table, derived via immunoSEQ multiplex PCR, lists solely in-frame clones and lacks some. The sample carries approximately 110,000 clones, 81% recorded once. Here the sequenced sample was peripheral blood, taken from a patient treated with radiotherapy plus ipilimumab. The receptors derive from a human donor with non-small cell lung cancer that progressed on radiotherapy plus ipilimumab. Some clones in this sample may be carry-over from other donors' samples.

The chain couples TRBV7-9 to TRBJ1-2, with 9 bases lining up with TRBD1. The CDR3 is 15 amino acids. From germline, CDR1 is SEHNR and CDR2 FQNEAQ (reference sequence). J lost 4 bases, V lost 4 bases, and 7 bases had no gene match. The CDR3 here is CASSYLTGGGYGYTF. The CDR3 DNA reads TGTGCCAGCAGCTACCTGACAGGGGGTGGCTATGGCTACACCTTC.

The V and J genes are TRBV27 and TRBJ1-6; D is unresolved. The CDR3 is 16 residues long. Trimming left V 10 bases short and J 0 bases short, with 16 bases between. Germline loops: CDR1 MNHEY, CDR2 SMNVEV (reference sequence). CDR3 sequence (DNA): TGTGCCACCACGATGGGTGTTTACTCCTATAATTCACCCCTCCACTTT. Amino acid sequence: CATTMGVYSYNSPLHF.

The chain joins TRBV13 to TRBJ1-2, with D possibly TRBD1 on 6 matching bases. V was pared by 5 bases and J by 4 bases, with 17 bases between. In germline, CDR1 is PRHDT, CDR2 FYEKMQ (reference sequence). The CDR3 totals 15 residues. CDR3 sequence: CASSTHRGYFYGYTF. The CDR3 DNA reads as TGTGCCAGCAGCACCCATAGGGGGTATTTCTATGGCTACACCTTC.

V usage is TRBV5-1 and J usage is TRBJ2-1; a weak D match, TRBD2 (6 bases). This CDR3 contains 14 residues. Germline-derived CDR1 and CDR2 are SGHRS and YFSETQ. V was pared by 5 bases and J by 2 bases, with 11 bases between. The CDR3 bases are TGCGCCAGCAGGGAGGCGGGGACCTACAATGAGCAGTTCTTC. It is translated as CASREAGTYNEQFF.

The V and J genes are TRBV5-4 and TRBJ2-1; no reliable D call. The CDR3 totals 12 residues. Germline CDR1 reads SGHNT; CDR2 reads YYREEE (reference sequence). Trimming shortened V by 3 bases and J by 5 bases, and 6 bases separated the two germline ends. DNA of the CDR3: TGTGCCAGCAGCTCCTGGGACAATGAGCAGTTCTTC. Translated: CASSSWDNEQFF.

The rearrangement links TRBV29-1 to TRBJ1-3; 11 nucleotides match TRBD1. The V segment lost 6 bases and the J segment 2 bases; nucleotides outside the gene matches: 3. CDR1 SQVTM and CDR2 ANQGSEA come from the germline V gene. The CDR3 length is 14 residues. The CDR3: CSVDRGQAGNTIYF. CDR3 in DNA: TGCAGCGTGGACAGGGGGCAGGCTGGAAACACCATATATTTT.

The chain joins TRBV7-9 to TRBJ2-2; D tentatively fits TRBD1 or TRBD2 (5 bases each). Germline V gene lookup returns CDR1 SEHNR and CDR2 FQNEAQ (reference sequence). Trimming left V 6 bases short and J 5 bases short, with 13 bases between. This CDR3 is 14 amino acids long. The CDR3 DNA reads as TGTGCCAGCAGTGAAGTTGGGGGAACCGGGGAGCTGTTTTTT. As protein: CASSEVGGTGELFF. The full variable domain, in which reference TRBV7-9 and TRBJ2-2 provide the parts outside the CDR3, is DTGVSQNPRHKITKRGQNVTFRCDPISEHNRLYWYRQTLGQGPEFLTYFQNEAQLEKSRLLSDRFSAERPKGSFSTLEIQRTEQGDSAMYLCASSEVGGTGELFFGEGSRLTVL.

The J gene is TRBJ1-1, the V gene TRBV6-1; no firm D call. The germline V gene has CDR1 MNHNS and CDR2 SASEGT. The CDR3 totals 15 residues. V dropped 2 bases and J dropped 3 bases, with 13 bases sitting between them. The CDR3 coding sequence is TGTGCCAGCAGTGAATTTGGGGTTCAGCACACTGAAGCTTTCTTT. Its protein is CASSEFGVQHTEAFF.

The V and J genes are TRBV9 and TRBJ2-7; D is undetermined. Germline V gene sequence: CDR1 SGDLS, CDR2 YYNGEE. The CDR3 contains 12 residues. V was shortened by 2 bases and J by 6 bases, with 9 bases between the two germline ends. The CDR3 protein is CASSVNRGEQYF. The CDR3 DNA follows: TGTGCCAGCAGCGTCAACAGAGGCGAGCAGTACTTC.

The V call is TRBV4-3, the J call TRBJ1-5; TRBD1 might be the D (5 bases). Germline V lookup: CDR1 LGHNA, CDR2 YSLEER. V was clipped by 3 bases and J by 1 base, with 19 bases between them. This CDR3 contains 18 residues. Written as DNA, the CDR3 is TGCGCCAGCAGCCAGGACCCTTATGGGGCCCCGAGCAATCAGCCCCAGCATTTT. It encodes CASSQDPYGAPSNQPQHF.

In its sample, this clone was seen a few times. The CDR3: CASSDLGRGYEQYF. Here the CDR3 DNA reads TGCGCCAGCTCGGACTTGGGGAGGGGTTACGAGCAGTACTTC. This rearrangement joins TRBV5-1 to TRBJ2-7; 7 bases align to TRBD2. The CDR3 has 14 amino acids. From germline, CDR1 is SGHRS and CDR2 YFSETQ. The V segment lost 7 bases and the J segment 4 bases; nucleotides outside the gene matches: 11.

V and J are TRBV6-1 and TRBJ1-2; D possibly corresponds to TRBD1 (6 bases). Between the trimmed V and J ends, which lost 6 bases and 7 bases, there was a span of 15 bases. CDR1 is MNHNS and CDR2 is SASEGT in the germline V gene. The CDR3 loop spans 13 amino acids. CDR3 sequence (DNA): TGTGCCAGCAGACCCGGACAGTATGTTGGCTACACCTTC. Protein sequence: CASRPGQYVGYTF.

The V and J genes are TRBV10-3 and TRBJ1-1; 7 nucleotides line up with TRBD1. Germline V CDR1 and CDR2: ENHRY, SYGVKD. This CDR3 is 14 amino acids long. V lost 6 bases, J lost 7 bases, and 11 bases stayed unmatched. CDR3 sequence reads: CAIRTGQREGEAFF. CDR3 coding DNA: TGTGCCATCAGGACGGGACAGAGAGAGGGTGAAGCTTTCTTT.

The V call is TRBV18, the J call TRBJ2-5; perhaps TRBD2 as D (5 bases). Germline CDR1 KGHSH, CDR2 LQKENI. V was shortened by 0 bases and J by 2 bases, with 10 bases between the two germline ends. This CDR3 has 15 amino acids. This CDR3 is CASSPPRARQETQYF. As DNA, the CDR3 is TGTGCCAGCTCACCACCGCGGGCAAGGCAAGAGACCCAGTACTTC. The full variable domain, its missing parts supplied by reference TRBV18 and TRBJ2-5, is NAGVMQNPRHLVRRRGQEARLRCSPMKGHSHVYWYRQLPEEGLKFMVYLQKENIIDESGMPKERFSAEFPKEGPSILRIQQVVRGDSAAYFCASSPPRARQETQYFGPGTRLLVL.

The V call is TRBV19, the J call TRBJ2-2; D is unresolved. Trimming cost V 8 bases and J 5 bases, with 21 bases left between them. From germline, CDR1 is LNHDA and CDR2 SQIVND (reference sequence). The CDR3 loop spans 16 amino acids. DNA of the CDR3: TGTGCCAGTGCCCCACCGTCGGACGGATATACCGGGGAGCTGTTTTTT. Translation gives CASAPPSDGYTGELFF. Full variable domain (remainder filled in from reference TRBV19 and TRBJ2-2): DGGITQSPKYLFRKEGQNVTLSCEQNLNHDAMYWYRQDPGQGLRLIYYSQIVNDFQKGDIAEGYSVSREKKESFPLTVTSAQKNPTAFYLCASAPPSDGYTGELFFGEGSRLTVL.

The chain joins TRBV5-1 to TRBJ2-3; D remains unclear. This CDR3 spans 16 amino acids. Trimming left V 5 bases short and J 1 base short, with 17 bases between. Germline V gene data show CDR1 as SGHRS and CDR2 as YFSETQ. In DNA, the CDR3 is TGCGCCAGCAGTCATCCAAGTGGGCGCCGCACAGATACGCAGTATTTT. Translation gives CASSHPSGRRTDTQYF. Looking up the rest from reference TRBV5-1 and TRBJ2-3 gives the full variable domain: KAGVTQTPRYLIKTRGQQVTLSCSPISGHRSVSWYQQTPGQGLQFLFEYFSETQRNKGNFPGRFSGRQFSNSRSEMNVSTLELGDSALYLCASSHPSGRRTDTQYFGPGTRLTVL.

This clone was seen a few times. The V and J genes are TRBV19 and TRBJ2-2; D gene unclear. V was cut by 5 bases and J by 1 base, with 8 bases left in between. The CDR3 covers 14 residues. Germline CDR1 reads LNHDA; CDR2 reads SQIVND (reference sequence). This CDR3 is CASSVLLNTGELFF. Written as DNA, the CDR3 is TGTGCCAGTAGTGTACTCCTGAACACCGGGGAGCTGTTTTTT. Drawing the rest from reference TRBV19 and TRBJ2-2, the complete variable domain is DGGITQSPKYLFRKEGQNVTLSCEQNLNHDAMYWYRQDPGQGLRLIYYSQIVNDFQKGDIAEGYSVSREKKESFPLTVTSAQKNPTAFYLCASSVLLNTGELFFGEGSRLTVL.

The chain carries TRBV6-4 and TRBJ2-7; D perhaps matches TRBD1 (6 bases). V was cut by 6 bases and J by 0 bases, with 18 bases left in between. The V gene's germline CDR1 is MRHNA and CDR2 SNTAGT. The CDR3 runs to 16 residues. The CDR3, as DNA: TGTGCCAGCAGGCTCAGGGGCAGGGTACCCTCCTACGAGCAGTACTTC. As protein: CASRLRGRVPSYEQYF.

The chain links TRBV5-1 to TRBJ2-1, with 8 bases matching TRBD2. The CDR3 runs 16 residues. Germline assignment: CDR1 SGHRS and CDR2 YFSETQ. The J segment lost 6 bases and the V segment lost 3 bases, leaving 11 bases of the junction unmatched. CDR3 nucleotide sequence: TGCGCCAGCAGCTGGGAAGGACTAGCTCTGGCCAATGAGCAGTTCTTC. Protein sequence: CASSWEGLALANEQFF.

The sample holds a few counts of this clone. This chain joins TRBV5-6 and TRBJ1-1; D unclear. The CDR3 spans 15 residues. The V end was cut by 3 bases, the J end by 1 base, with 13 bases between. Germline V CDR1 and CDR2: SGHDT, YYEEEE. In DNA form, the CDR3 reads TGTGCCAGCAGCTCGGCGCCGCTGTGGAACACTGAAGCTTTCTTT. Translation gives CASSSAPLWNTEAFF.

In this sample, this clone turned up once. This chain links TRBV11-1 with TRBJ2-5; TRBD1 aligns across 8 bases. V was clipped by 7 bases and J by 7 bases; unmatched bases: 11. Germline CDR1 and CDR2: SGHAT and FQDESV (reference sequence). This CDR3 is 14 amino acids long. The CDR3 nucleotides read TGTGCCAGCATCAAACTACAGGGGGTCGGGACCCAGTACTTC. This encodes CASIKLQGVGTQYF.

V is TRBV13 and J is TRBJ1-2, with 7 bases aligning to TRBD1. The CDR3 runs to 14 residues. CDR1 and CDR2 from the germline V gene are PRHDT and FYEKMQ (reference sequence). V shed 4 bases, J shed 2 bases, and the junction held 4 bases outside the gene matches. Here the CDR3 reads CASSSQQGNYGYTF. In DNA, the CDR3 is TGTGCCAGCAGCTCGCAACAGGGGAACTATGGCTACACCTTC.

The rearrangement links TRBV2 to TRBJ2-7, with TRBD1 as a possible D gene (5 bases). The CDR3 contains 14 residues. In germline, CDR1 is SNHLY, CDR2 FYNNEI. Deletions cut 2 bases from V and 2 bases from J, with 10 bases between. This chain's CDR3 is CASSEQGIPYEQYF. The CDR3 DNA follows: TGTGCCAGCAGTGAACAGGGAATACCCTACGAGCAGTACTTC.

V is TRBV15 and J is TRBJ2-3; 8 bases line up with TRBD1. The trim removed 1 base at V and 1 base at J, leaving 4 bases unmatched. Germline V CDR1 and CDR2: LNHNV, YYDKDF (reference sequence). The CDR3 has 16 amino acids. In DNA form, the CDR3 reads TGTGCCACCAGCAGAGTCCCGGGACAGGGCACAGATACGCAGTATTTT. This sequence encodes CATSRVPGQGTDTQYF.

V is TRBV15 and J is TRBJ1-3; 7 nucleotides align to TRBD1. The length of the CDR3 is 17 residues. The J segment lost 0 bases and the V segment lost 1 base, leaving 6 bases of the junction unmatched. Germline lookup yields CDR1 LNHNV and CDR2 YYDKDF (reference sequence). In DNA form, the CDR3 reads TGTGCCACCAGCAGAGGAGGACAGGCCTACTCTGGAAACACCATATATTTT. Residues: CATSRGGQAYSGNTIYF.

J is TRBJ1-1 and V is TRBV25-1; the D is unclear. The length of the CDR3 is 13 residues. CDR1 is MGHDK, CDR2 SYGVNS, per germline. V was cut by 2 bases and J by 4 bases, with 8 bases left in between. The CDR3 DNA is TGTGCCAGCAGTGAAGGGTCCCTCACTGAAGCTTTCTTT. This codes for CASSEGSLTEAFF.

The V call is TRBV4-2, the J call TRBJ1-1; 8 bases map to TRBD1. V gave up 1 base and J gave up 0 bases; unmatched junction bases: 4. In germline, CDR1 is LGHNA, CDR2 YNFKEQ. The CDR3 is 16 amino acids. The CDR3 is CASSQAGQGMNTEAFF. CDR3 in DNA: TGTGCCAGCAGCCAAGCCGGACAGGGTATGAACACTGAAGCTTTCTTT.

The chain's CDR3 is CASSGTGRLQSNQPQHF. CDR3 nucleotide sequence: TGTGCCAGCTCGGGGACAGGGCGACTCCAAAGCAATCAGCCCCAGCATTTT. The chain couples TRBV2 to TRBJ1-5; 9 bases line up with TRBD1. Germline V lookup: CDR1 SNHLY, CDR2 FYNNEI. J was trimmed by 1 base and V by 8 bases; bases with no gene match: 12. The CDR3 spans 17 residues.

The rearrangement links TRBV12-5 to TRBJ1-2; weak D call: TRBD1 (5 bases). The CDR3 extends over 13 amino acids. The V and J ends lost 7 bases and 4 bases respectively, with 13 bases between them. Germline V gene lookup returns CDR1 LGHNT and CDR2 FRNRAP. Here the CDR3 reads CASALSGSYGYTF. CDR3 coding DNA: TGTGCTAGTGCCCTTTCAGGGTCCTATGGCTACACCTTC.

J is TRBJ2-5 and V is TRBV6-6; 7 bases agree with TRBD2. The J segment lost 3 bases and the V segment lost 4 bases, leaving 8 bases of the junction unmatched. The CDR3 is 15 amino acids. Germline V lookup: CDR1 MNHNY, CDR2 SVGAGI (reference sequence). DNA of the CDR3: TGTGCCAGCAGTTCCCCAGGACTAGAGAAAGAGACCCAGTACTTC. Translated, it gives CASSSPGLEKETQYF.